One and the same sample provided the 21 T cell receptor beta chains below, sequenced in a study of naive and memory T cell subsets (dated by TCRdb to the late 2010s). The library was prepared using UMI-ligation and nested PCR. The instrument given in TCRdb is Illumina MiSeq. To cover both TRBC1 and TRBC2, the beta constant-region primer consisted of an equimolar mix of two oligonucleotides. Starting from the raw public reads, TCRdb applied fastp trimming at Q25, assembled clones with MiXCR and retained in-frame beta chains. Here each entry gathers all rows of one CDR3 protein and keeps the most common genes and DNA. The sample table lists 70,000 to 95,000 distinct CDR3 sequences, around 7% of them with a count of one. The ten largest make up about 1.6% of the sample. Input material: central memory CD4+ T cells from blood. This sample's cell subset or site label indicates: central memory, CD45RA- CD27+. These receptors were taken from a human donor in good health.

This clonotype was counted ten times or more. The chain carries TRBV18 and TRBJ1-6; D call uncertain. CDR3 length: 13 residues. Germline V gene sequence: CDR1 KGHSH, CDR2 LQKENI. V gave up 3 bases and J gave up 8 bases, with 8 bases separating them. CDR3 in amino acids: CASSPLGHSPLHF. The CDR3 coding sequence is TGTGCCAGCTCACCGCTCGGACATTCACCCCTCCACTTT.

This clonotype was seen a handful of times. V gene TRBV20-1 combines with J gene TRBJ2-1; 14 bases are a match to TRBD2. The junction had 7 bases not matched to a gene; V was cut back by 6 bases and J by 6 bases. The CDR3 covers 15 residues. The germline gives CDR1 DFQATT, CDR2 SNEGSKA (reference sequence). This CDR3 reads CSAAGTSGGSNEQFF. The CDR3 DNA sequence: TGCAGTGCCGCCGGGACTAGCGGGGGTAGCAATGAGCAGTTCTTC.

This clonotype was detected many times. The CDR3 DNA reads TGTGCCAGCTCAGGTAGGGTGAACACTGAAGCTTTCTTT. It is translated as CASSGRVNTEAFF. The chain couples TRBV18 to TRBJ1-1; D ambiguous. Trimming stripped 5 bases from V and 0 bases from J, with 7 bases between. Germline CDR1 is KGHSH and CDR2 is LQKENI. The CDR3 loop spans 13 amino acids.

This clonotype occurred a few times. CDR3 bases: TGTGCCAGCAGCCAAGGTGGCAGGGGGTCCTACAATGAGCAGTTCTTC. It yields the protein CASSQGGRGSYNEQFF. The rearrangement uses TRBV14 and TRBJ2-1; 7 nucleotides line up with TRBD1. CDR1 is SGHDN and CDR2 is FVKESK in the germline V gene. The CDR3 is 16 residues long. The trim removed 1 base at V and 1 base at J, leaving 4 bases unmatched.

V and J are TRBV5-1 and TRBJ2-1, with 9 positions matching TRBD1. Looked up from germline, CDR1 is SGHRS and CDR2 is YFSETQ. J was trimmed by 1 base and V by 2 bases; bases with no gene match: 4. The CDR3 length is 16 residues. The CDR3 DNA follows: TGCGCCAGCAGCTTCACCGGGACAGGGTCCTACAATGAGCAGTTCTTC. This sequence encodes CASSFTGTGSYNEQFF.

The chain joins TRBV6-6 to TRBJ2-3, with D unresolved. CDR3 size: 11 residues. V lost 6 bases and J lost 3, with 4 bases in between. Germline V gene lookup returns CDR1 MNHNY and CDR2 SVGAGI (reference sequence). CDR3 nucleotide sequence: TGTGCCAGCAGGGTTACAGATACGCAGTATTTT. Encoded protein: CASRVTDTQYF.

CDR3 sequence reads: CSARDPQGQNNYGYTF. Here the CDR3 DNA reads TGCAGTGCTAGAGATCCACAGGGACAGAATAACTATGGCTACACCTTC. The rearrangement links TRBV20-1 to TRBJ1-2; TRBD1 aligns across 7 bases. The CDR3 runs 16 residues. Trimming cost V 0 bases and J 1 base; bases outside gene matches: 8. Germline V gives CDR1 DFQATT, CDR2 SNEGSKA (reference sequence).

This sequence joins TRBV20-1 and TRBJ2-1; 12 bases are shared with TRBD2. The CDR3 spans 16 residues. After removal of 5 bases from V and 4 bases from J, the junction contained 9 bases not matched to a gene. CDR1 is DFQATT and CDR2 is SNEGSKA in the germline V gene (reference sequence). The CDR3 bases are TGCAGTGCTTTGAGGACTAGCGGGAAGTCATACAATGAGCAGTTCTTC. This translates into CSALRTSGKSYNEQFF.

The rearrangement uses TRBV5-4 and TRBJ2-1, with D perhaps matching TRBD1 (6 bases). The CDR3 runs 19 residues. Germline lookup yields CDR1 SGHNT and CDR2 YYREEE (reference sequence). Deletions cut 4 bases from V and 0 bases from J, with 23 bases between. The CDR3 region has the DNA TGTGCCAGCAGCCGGGCCGGGACACAACTAATAAGCTCCTACAATGAGCAGTTCTTC. Encoded protein: CASSRAGTQLISSYNEQFF.

This clonotype was detected a few times. V and J are TRBV20-1 and TRBJ2-5; D remains ambiguous. Trimming stripped 0 bases from V and 6 bases from J, with 11 bases between. This CDR3 comprises 13 residues. Germline V gene lookup returns CDR1 DFQATT and CDR2 SNEGSKA (reference sequence). CDR3 coding DNA: TGCAGTGCTAGAGACTCTAACCTAAAGACCCAGTACTTC. Translating it yields CSARDSNLKTQYF.

This clonotype was found many times. V and J are TRBV7-2 and TRBJ2-3; 15 bases fit TRBD2. Per germline, CDR1 SGHTA and CDR2 FQGNSA. This CDR3 has 15 residues. V was clipped by 4 bases and J by 7 bases; unmatched bases: 3. The CDR3 spells CASSSGTSGGYTQYF. In nucleotides, the CDR3 is TGTGCCAGCAGCTCCGGGACTAGCGGGGGGTATACGCAGTATTTT. Combining the CDR3 with reference TRBV7-2 and TRBJ2-3 gives the whole variable domain GAGVSQSPSNKVTEKGKDVELRCDPISGHTALYWYRQSLGQGLEFLIYFQGNSAPDKSGLPSDRFSAERTGGSVSTLTIQRTQQEDSAVYLCASSSGTSGGYTQYFGPGTRLTVL.

In this sample, this clonotype turned up a few times. The chain combines TRBV4-2 with TRBJ1-2; 7 nucleotides agree with TRBD1. J was trimmed by 5 bases and V by 5 bases; bases with no gene match: 5. CDR3 size: 13 residues. Germline V gene sequence: CDR1 LGHNA, CDR2 YNFKEQ. The CDR3 loop reads CASSSTGEYGYTF. CDR3 DNA sequence: TGTGCCAGCAGCAGCACAGGGGAATATGGCTACACCTTC.

This clonotype was seen a handful of times. The chain is built from TRBV19 and TRBJ2-7; 13 bases fit TRBD2. This CDR3 is 15 amino acids long. In germline, CDR1 is LNHDA, CDR2 SQIVND (reference sequence). The V and J ends lost 1 base and 3 bases, in that order; junction bases with no gene match: 0. CDR3 sequence (DNA): TGTGCCAGTAGTATAGGACTAGCGGGAGGCTACGAGCAGTACTTC. Translation gives CASSIGLAGGYEQYF.

The chain couples TRBV20-1 to TRBJ1-4; TRBD1 is a possible D gene (6 bases). The germline V gene has CDR1 DFQATT and CDR2 SNEGSKA (reference sequence). CDR3 length: 14 residues. Trimming pared 6 bases from V and 2 bases from J, leaving 13 bases between. CDR3 loop: CSAAGGRTNEKLFF. CDR3 bases: TGCAGTGCCGCGGGGGGGCGGACTAATGAAAAACTGTTTTTT.

This clonotype was seen many times. This chain uses TRBV19 with TRBJ1-5, with TRBD1 identical over 7 bases. This CDR3 contains 13 residues. V trimming: 8 bases; J trimming: 8 bases; junction bases outside the gene matches: 9. Germline values: CDR1 LNHDA, CDR2 SQIVND (reference sequence). The CDR3 DNA reads as TGTGCCAGTTCGAGACAGGGCATCGAGCCCCAGCATTTT. Translating gives CASSRQGIEPQHF.

This sequence joins TRBV4-3 and TRBJ2-2; 7 bases line up with TRBD1. V was clipped by 2 bases and J by 4 bases; unmatched bases: 10. Germline V gene data show CDR1 as LGHNA and CDR2 as YSLEER. This CDR3 has 17 amino acids. CDR3 sequence reads: CASSQTPAGGFTGELFF. CDR3 DNA sequence: TGCGCCAGCAGCCAAACACCGGCAGGGGGTTTCACCGGGGAGCTGTTTTTT.

This clonotype appeared many times. The genes are TRBV6-2 or TRBV6-3 and TRBJ2-7; D is unresolved. CDR3 length equals 12 residues. Trimming cost V 5 bases and J 6 bases, with 11 bases left between them. Per germline, CDR1 MNHEY and CDR2 SVGEGT. CDR3 in amino acids: CASSPEWIEQYF. The CDR3 nucleotides read TGTGCCAGCAGTCCCGAATGGATCGAGCAGTACTTC.

The genes are TRBV28 and TRBJ2-1; weak D call: TRBD2 (6 bases). V lost 2 bases and J lost 6, with 8 bases in between. Germline CDR1 is MDHEN and CDR2 is SYDVKM. CDR3 length: 13 amino acids. The chain's CDR3 is CASSLGGPNEQFF. The CDR3 DNA follows: TGTGCCAGCAGTTTAGGAGGGCCCAATGAGCAGTTCTTC.

The V call is TRBV12-3 or TRBV12-4, the J call TRBJ2-1, with TRBD1 as a possible D gene (6 bases). V dropped 6 bases and J dropped 3 bases, with 15 bases sitting between them. The CDR3 runs 15 residues. The CDR3 region has the DNA TGTGCCAGCAGCAGAACAGGGTTCGGCTACAATGAGCAGTTCTTC. Its translation is CASSRTGFGYNEQFF.

This chain connects TRBV19 to TRBJ1-5; no firm D call. Germline CDR1 LNHDA, CDR2 SQIVND (reference sequence). The CDR3 totals 15 residues. The V end lost 1 base, the J end lost 0 bases, and 7 bases lay between the germline ends. The CDR3 bases are TGTGCCAGTAGTATAGCCACAGTTAGCAATCAGCCCCAGCATTTT. It specifies CASSIATVSNQPQHF.

This clonotype was counted only a few times. This chain links TRBV20-1 with TRBJ2-1; 7 nucleotides line up with TRBD1. The V and J ends lost 6 bases and 7 bases, in that order; junction bases with no gene match: 9. The CDR3 totals 13 residues. Germline V CDR1 and CDR2: DFQATT, SNEGSKA (reference sequence). CDR3 DNA: TGCAGTGCCTTGCCGGGACAGAGTAATGAGCAGTTCTTC. Amino acid sequence: CSALPGQSNEQFF.